This T cell receptor (beta chain) emerged from a study of immune evolution from preneoplasia to lung adenocarcinoma. Findings and caveats of the study: Top clone frequencies peaked in normal lung, apparently declining through invasive adenocarcinoma. Clonality was highest in normal lung, lower in later-stage lesions apparently.

Resections took place in Japan or China from about 2013 to 2017. Each case's diagnosis was confirmed by two pathologists on H&E. This CDR3 spans 14 amino acids. V was pared by 5 bases and J by 0 bases, with 11 bases between. Germline-derived CDR1 and CDR2 are SEHNR and FQNEAQ (reference sequence). Note on this clone: As yet, its antigen is unknown.

Assay: immunoSEQ multiplex PCR; the TCRdb copy retains only in-frame clones and omits some. The profile shows over 3,000 clones, about 85% of them singletons. The chain joins TRBV7-9 to TRBJ2-7; TRBD1 might be the D (5 bases). The sequencing input was FFPE adjacent normal lung tissue. The clonotype was recovered from a person aged 70 to 85 with lung adenocarcinoma. CDR3 bases: TGTGCCAGCAGCCCACAGGCGACCTCCTACGAGCAGTACTTC. It specifies CASSPQATSYEQYF.